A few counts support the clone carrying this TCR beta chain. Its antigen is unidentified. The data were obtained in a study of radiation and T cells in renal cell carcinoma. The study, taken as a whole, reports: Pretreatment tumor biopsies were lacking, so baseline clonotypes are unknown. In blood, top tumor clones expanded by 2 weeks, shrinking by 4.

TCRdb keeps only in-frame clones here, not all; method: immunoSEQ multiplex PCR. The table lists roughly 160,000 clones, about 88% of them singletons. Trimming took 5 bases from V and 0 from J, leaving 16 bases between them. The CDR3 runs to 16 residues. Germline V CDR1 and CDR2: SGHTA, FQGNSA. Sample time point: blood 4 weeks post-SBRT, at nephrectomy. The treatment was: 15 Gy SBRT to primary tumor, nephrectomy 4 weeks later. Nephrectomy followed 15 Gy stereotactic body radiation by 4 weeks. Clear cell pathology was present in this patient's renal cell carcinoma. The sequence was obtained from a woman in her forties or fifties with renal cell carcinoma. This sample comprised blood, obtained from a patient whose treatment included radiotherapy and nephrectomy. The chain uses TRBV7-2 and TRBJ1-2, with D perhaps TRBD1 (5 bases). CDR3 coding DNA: TGTGCCAGCAGCCTGGGGGGGGAACGAGCTAACTATGGCTACACCTTC. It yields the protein CASSLGGERANYGYTF.